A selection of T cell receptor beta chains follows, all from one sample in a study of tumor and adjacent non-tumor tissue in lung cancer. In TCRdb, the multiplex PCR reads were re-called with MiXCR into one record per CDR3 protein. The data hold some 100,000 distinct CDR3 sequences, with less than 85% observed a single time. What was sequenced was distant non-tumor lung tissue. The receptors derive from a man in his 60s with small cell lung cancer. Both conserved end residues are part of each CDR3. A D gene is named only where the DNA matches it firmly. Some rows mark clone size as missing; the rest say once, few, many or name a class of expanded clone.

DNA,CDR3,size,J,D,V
TGTGTCAGGAGTTACTCGACCAGGCTGAACACTGAAGCTTTCTTT,CVRSYSTRLNTEAFF,-,TRBJ1-1,-,TRBV6-5
TGCAGTGCTAGCAAGTCCGGGACTAGCGGATACAATGAGCAGTTCTTC,CSASKSGTSGYNEQFF,-,TRBJ2-1,TRBD2,TRBV20-1
TGTGCCAGCAGTTACTCGGATTCGGGAGGGCTCCATGAGCAGTTCTTC,CASSYSDSGGLHEQFF,-,TRBJ2-1,TRBD2,TRBV6-5
TGTGTCAGCAGTTACGAGGGCAGGATGGGAAGAGTAGGAGCTTTCTTT,CVSSYEGRMGRVGAFF,-,TRBJ1-1,-,TRBV6-5
TGTGTCAGCAGCTTACTAGCAGGAGGATTCAATGAGCAGTTCTTC,CVSSLLAGGFNEQFF,-,TRBJ2-1,-,TRBV11-2
TGCAGCGTTGAGCGCAGCTATGGCTACACCTTC,CSVERSYGYTF,many,TRBJ1-2,-,TRBV29-1
TGTGCCAGCATCTTAAAGGGCGGGAACTCCTACAATGAGCAGTTTTTC,CASILKGGNSYNEQFF,-,TRBJ2-1,-,TRBV7-2
TGTAGCGTTGACCCGGGACAGAAAGAGACCCAGTATTTC,CSVDPGQKETQYF,once,TRBJ2-5,TRBD1,TRBV29-1
TGTGCTAGCAGCTTAGGAATCAAAGAGACCCAGTGCTTC,CASSLGIKETQCF,-,TRBJ2-5,-,TRBV11-2
TGCGCCAGCAGCCCGACAGGGCGGGGGAACGAGCAGTACTTC,CASSPTGRGNEQYF,many,TRBJ2-7,-,TRBV4-1
TGCAGTGCTAGAGGCAAAACATCGGGGGATCAGTACTTC,CSARGKTSGDQYF,-,TRBJ2-7,-,TRBV20-1
TGTGGCTGGGCCTGGGGTTCGGATCAGCCCCAGCATTTT,CGWAWGSDQPQHF,-,TRBJ1-5,-,TRBV30